This is a list of T cell receptor beta chains from one sample in a study of T cell responses to AZD1222 COVID-19 vaccine. Sequencing was performed with immunoSEQ multiplex PCR; in TCRdb, only in-frame clones are kept and a portion is missing. The sample carries around 140,000 clones, 93% recorded once. This sample comprised peripheral blood, obtained on day 0 of AZD1222 vaccination. These receptors were obtained from an adult in good health. The CDR3 runs from the conserved cysteine through the conserved F or W. The D gene is left open where the match is weak. Not every row has a clone size; where given, it reads once, few, many or a size class.

v_gene: TRBV5-6; j_gene: TRBJ2-7; abundance: NA; d_gene: NA; CDR3nt: TGTGCCAGCAGCACAGACAGCTCCTACGAGCAGTACTTC; CDR3aa: CASSTDSSYEQYF
v_gene: TRBV7-2; j_gene: TRBJ1-5; abundance: NA; d_gene: NA; CDR3nt: TGTGCCAGCAGCTTTCGACTGGGGGGCAATCAGCCCCAGCATTTT; CDR3aa: CASSFRLGGNQPQHF
v_gene: TRBV10-3; j_gene: TRBJ1-1; abundance: NA; d_gene: TRBD1; CDR3nt: TGTGCCATCCGACAGGGGTCCACTGAAGCTTTCTTT; CDR3aa: CAIRQGSTEAFF
v_gene: TRBV28; j_gene: TRBJ1-4; abundance: NA; d_gene: NA; CDR3nt: TGTGCCAGCAGTTCCAAGGGCTTGGTACCCTCACGTGAAAAACTGTTTTTT; CDR3aa: CASSSKGLVPSREKLFF
v_gene: TRBV9; j_gene: TRBJ1-2; abundance: NA; d_gene: TRBD1; CDR3nt: TGTGCCAGCCAAACGCCGGGACAGTCCTATGGCTACACCTTC; CDR3aa: CASQTPGQSYGYTF
v_gene: TRBV5-4; j_gene: TRBJ2-1; abundance: NA; d_gene: TRBD2; CDR3nt: TGTGCCAGCAGCTTGGGGACTAGCGGGGTAAGAGAGCAGTTCTTC; CDR3aa: CASSLGTSGVREQFF
v_gene: TRBV2; j_gene: TRBJ1-6; abundance: NA; d_gene: NA; CDR3nt: TGTGCCAGCAGGGGCGATTCACCCCTCCACTTT; CDR3aa: CASRGDSPLHF
v_gene: TRBV6-1; j_gene: TRBJ1-2; abundance: NA; d_gene: NA; CDR3nt: TGTGCCAGCAGTGATGACCCCGGCAGTGTGGACTACACCTTC; CDR3aa: CASSDDPGSVDYTF
v_gene: TRBV5-4; j_gene: TRBJ1-1; abundance: NA; d_gene: NA; CDR3nt: TGTGCCAGCAGCTTAACGACAGGCGTGGAAGCTTTCTTT; CDR3aa: CASSLTTGVEAFF
v_gene: TRBV6-6; j_gene: TRBJ1-5; abundance: NA; d_gene: NA; CDR3nt: TGTGCCAGCAGTTTGGGTGTGCTACAGCCCCAGCATTTT; CDR3aa: CASSLGVLQPQHF
v_gene: TRBV28; j_gene: TRBJ1-5; abundance: NA; d_gene: NA; CDR3nt: TGTGCCAGCAGTTTGGCCAGTTTCAATCAGCCCCAGCATTTT; CDR3aa: CASSLASFNQPQHF
v_gene: TRBV6-5; j_gene: TRBJ1-5; abundance: once; d_gene: NA; CDR3nt: TGTGCCAGCGCGGGCACGGGCTTTAGCAATCAGCCCCAGCATTTT; CDR3aa: CASAGTGFSNQPQHF
v_gene: TRBV10-3; j_gene: TRBJ1-1; abundance: NA; d_gene: NA; CDR3nt: TGTGCCGTCGAGAACCGTCGGGCCTTTAACACTGAAGCTTTCTTT; CDR3aa: CAVENRRAFNTEAFF
v_gene: TRBV2; j_gene: TRBJ1-5; abundance: once; d_gene: NA; CDR3nt: TGTGCCAGCGCGAGTCGGGGTGTTCAGCCCCAGCATTTT; CDR3aa: CASASRGVQPQHF
v_gene: TRBV4-1; j_gene: TRBJ1-2; abundance: NA; d_gene: NA; CDR3nt: TGCGCCAGCAGCTTGGGGTTCGGCTATGGCTACACCTTC; CDR3aa: CASSLGFGYGYTF
v_gene: TRBV9; j_gene: TRBJ2-7; abundance: NA; d_gene: NA; CDR3nt: TGTGCCAGCAGCGTAGGATCAGGGCCGTACTACGAGCAGTACTTC; CDR3aa: CASSVGSGPYYEQYF
v_gene: TRBV4-1; j_gene: TRBJ2-3; abundance: NA; d_gene: NA; CDR3nt: TGCGCCAGCAGCCAAGAGGGATCAGGGAGTTCGAGGGGAGGAGAGCAGTATTTT; CDR3aa: CASSQEGSGSSRGGEQYF
v_gene: TRBV6-2/TRBV6-3; j_gene: TRBJ1-2; abundance: once; d_gene: NA; CDR3nt: TGTGCCAGCAGTTATCCCAGGAACTTGAGGGGCTACACCTTC; CDR3aa: CASSYPRNLRGYTF
v_gene: TRBV6-2/TRBV6-3; j_gene: TRBJ1-1; abundance: NA; d_gene: NA; CDR3nt: TGTGCCAGCAGTTACTCGGGGTCTGAAGCTTTCTTT; CDR3aa: CASSYSGSEAFF
v_gene: TRBV28; j_gene: TRBJ1-2; abundance: NA; d_gene: TRBD1; CDR3nt: TGTGCCAGCAGTTCCATTCGGGACAGCAGCTATGGCTACACCTTC; CDR3aa: CASSSIRDSSYGYTF
v_gene: TRBV5-1; j_gene: TRBJ2-7; abundance: NA; d_gene: TRBD1; CDR3nt: TGCGCCAGCAGCTTGGGGGACAGGGCAAGCGAGCAGTACTTC; CDR3aa: CASSLGDRASEQYF
v_gene: TRBV5-1; j_gene: TRBJ1-3; abundance: NA; d_gene: NA; CDR3nt: TGCGCCAGCAGCTCCGACAGCTCTGGAAACACCATATATTTT; CDR3aa: CASSSDSSGNTIYF
v_gene: TRBV28; j_gene: TRBJ2-3; abundance: NA; d_gene: NA; CDR3nt: TGTGCCAGCAGCCTTAGCACAGATACGCAGTATTTT; CDR3aa: CASSLSTDTQYF
v_gene: TRBV7-2; j_gene: TRBJ1-4; abundance: NA; d_gene: TRBD1; CDR3nt: TGTGCCAGCAGCTCACAGGGGGGACAAAATGAAAAACTGTTTTTT; CDR3aa: CASSSQGGQNEKLFF
v_gene: TRBV27; j_gene: TRBJ2-7; abundance: NA; d_gene: NA; CDR3nt: TGTGCCAGCAGTTTATTTGGGAACTCCTACGAGCAGTACTTC; CDR3aa: CASSLFGNSYEQYF
v_gene: TRBV5-5; j_gene: TRBJ2-6; abundance: NA; d_gene: NA; CDR3nt: TGTGCCAGCAGCTCCCTTGGGGTACGGATCTCTGGGGCCAACGTCCTGACTTTC; CDR3aa: CASSSLGVRISGANVLTF
v_gene: TRBV2; j_gene: TRBJ2-3; abundance: few; d_gene: NA; CDR3nt: TGTGCCAGCAGTGTCATTGTCGGCACAGATACGCAGTATTTT; CDR3aa: CASSVIVGTDTQYF
v_gene: TRBV12-3/TRBV12-4; j_gene: TRBJ2-7; abundance: NA; d_gene: NA; CDR3nt: TGTGCCAGCAGCCCCACAAATTTCTACGAGCAGTACTTC; CDR3aa: CASSPTNFYEQYF
v_gene: TRBV28; j_gene: TRBJ2-3; abundance: NA; d_gene: NA; CDR3nt: TGTGCCAGCGGCCGGGGGAGCACAGATACGCAGTATTTT; CDR3aa: CASGRGSTDTQYF
v_gene: TRBV27; j_gene: TRBJ2-5; abundance: NA; d_gene: NA; CDR3nt: TGTGCCAGCAGTTTACAACAGGGTCTAGGAGAGACCCAGTACTTC; CDR3aa: CASSLQQGLGETQYF
v_gene: TRBV5-3; j_gene: TRBJ1-2; abundance: NA; d_gene: TRBD1; CDR3nt: TGTGCCAGAAGCTGTGGACAGGGGCGGACCTATGGCTACACCTTC; CDR3aa: CARSCGQGRTYGYTF
v_gene: TRBV24-1; j_gene: TRBJ2-5; abundance: NA; d_gene: TRBD2; CDR3nt: TGTGCCACCAGTGACTTAGCGGGGGGCCATGGGACCCAGTACTTC; CDR3aa: CATSDLAGGHGTQYF
v_gene: TRBV6-5; j_gene: TRBJ2-2; abundance: NA; d_gene: TRBD2; CDR3nt: TGTGCCAGCAGTAAAACTAGCGCGGGCACCGGGGAGCTGTTTTTT; CDR3aa: CASSKTSAGTGELFF
v_gene: TRBV5-1; j_gene: TRBJ2-7; abundance: NA; d_gene: TRBD1; CDR3nt: TGCGCCAGCACTAGTCGGACAGGGGATTTCTACGAGCAGTACTTC; CDR3aa: CASTSRTGDFYEQYF
v_gene: TRBV2; j_gene: TRBJ2-5; abundance: NA; d_gene: NA; CDR3nt: TGTGCCAGCAGTGAGGGGACCCGGGGGTGGGAGACCCAGTACTTC; CDR3aa: CASSEGTRGWETQYF
v_gene: TRBV27; j_gene: TRBJ2-1; abundance: NA; d_gene: TRBD2; CDR3nt: TGTGCCAGCAGTTTAGCGGGGGGGTACAATGAGCAGTTCTTC; CDR3aa: CASSLAGGYNEQFF
v_gene: TRBV9; j_gene: TRBJ1-3; abundance: NA; d_gene: NA; CDR3nt: TGTGCCAGCAGCGTAGGGTACGCATCCGGAAACACCATATATTTT; CDR3aa: CASSVGYASGNTIYF
v_gene: TRBV11-3; j_gene: TRBJ1-3; abundance: NA; d_gene: NA; CDR3nt: TGTGCCAGCACCCCTGACTCTGGAAACACCATATATTTT; CDR3aa: CASTPDSGNTIYF
v_gene: TRBV30; j_gene: TRBJ1-2; abundance: NA; d_gene: NA; CDR3nt: TGTGCCTGGATCCGATCGGGCCCTGGGGGTGGCTACACCTTC; CDR3aa: CAWIRSGPGGGYTF
v_gene: TRBV6-5; j_gene: TRBJ1-1; abundance: once; d_gene: NA; CDR3nt: TGTGCCAGCATCCCGAGGAGCGGGGGCGCTGAAGCTTTCTTT; CDR3aa: CASIPRSGGAEAFF
v_gene: TRBV19; j_gene: TRBJ2-7; abundance: NA; d_gene: TRBD1; CDR3nt: TGTGCCAGTAGTCTGACAGGGAGCTCCTACGAGCAGTACTTC; CDR3aa: CASSLTGSSYEQYF
v_gene: TRBV28; j_gene: TRBJ1-3; abundance: NA; d_gene: NA; CDR3nt: TGTGCCAGCACCGGCGAGACAGGCACCCGAAACACCATATATTTT; CDR3aa: CASTGETGTRNTIYF
v_gene: TRBV29-1; j_gene: TRBJ1-5; abundance: NA; d_gene: NA; CDR3nt: TGCAGCGTGGTTGCGGACAGTCGCCGCTCTAATAGCAATCAGCCCCAGCATTTT; CDR3aa: CSVVADSRRSNSNQPQHF